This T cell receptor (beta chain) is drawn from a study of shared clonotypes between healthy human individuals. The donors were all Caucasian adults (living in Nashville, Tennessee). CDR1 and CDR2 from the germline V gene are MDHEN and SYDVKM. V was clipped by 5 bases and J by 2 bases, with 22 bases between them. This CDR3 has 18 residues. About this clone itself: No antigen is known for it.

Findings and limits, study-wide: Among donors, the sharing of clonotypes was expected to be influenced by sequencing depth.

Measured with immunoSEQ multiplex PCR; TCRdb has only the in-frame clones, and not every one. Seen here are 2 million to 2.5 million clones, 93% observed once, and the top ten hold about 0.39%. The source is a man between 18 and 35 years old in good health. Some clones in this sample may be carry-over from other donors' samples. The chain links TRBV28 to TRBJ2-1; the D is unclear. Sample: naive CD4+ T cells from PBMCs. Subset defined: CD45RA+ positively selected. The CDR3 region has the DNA TGTGCCAGCAGTCCCCGGTGGCTCTTAACTACTCCCTACAATGAGCAGTTCTTC. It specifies CASSPRWLLTTPYNEQFF.